These 6 T cell receptor beta chains originate from one sample sequenced in a study of T cell clones after liver transplantation. Clones were sequenced by immunoSEQ multiplex PCR, and TCRdb holds only the in-frame ones, with some missing. The sample consists of some 75,000 clones, 75% to 90% of them appearing once. Material: CD4+ T cells from blood, obtained before liver transplant. The receptors here all came from a human donor who received a liver transplant.

V usage is TRBV2 and J usage is TRBJ2-7; no clear D gene. V lost 6 bases, J lost 7 bases, and 10 bases lay in between. Germline V gives CDR1 SNHLY, CDR2 FYNNEI. The CDR3 is 11 residues long. CDR3 nucleotide sequence: TGTGCCAGCAGCCGAGTTGGGGAGCAGTACTTC. Its translation: CASSRVGEQYF.

This clone was counted a single time. The chain employs TRBV7-9 and TRBJ2-1, with unresolved D. From germline, CDR1 is SEHNR and CDR2 FQNEAQ (reference sequence). The CDR3 runs to 11 residues. V was shortened by 3 bases and J by 9 bases, with 6 bases between the two germline ends. CDR3: CASSLASEQFF. The CDR3, as DNA: TGTGCCAGCAGCTTGGCTAGTGAGCAGTTCTTC. Supplemented by reference TRBV7-9 and TRBJ2-1, the full variable domain reads DTGVSQNPRHKITKRGQNVTFRCDPISEHNRLYWYRQTLGQGPEFLTYFQNEAQLEKSRLLSDRFSAERPKGSFSTLEIQRTEQGDSAMYLCASSLASEQFFGPGTRLTVL.

This sequence joins TRBV28 and TRBJ2-2, with D uncertain. Germline CDR1 is MDHEN and CDR2 is SYDVKM. The CDR3 totals 11 residues. The germline V and J ends were trimmed by 7 bases and 2 bases, with 2 bases remaining between them. This chain's CDR3 is CASINTGELFF. CDR3 coding DNA: TGTGCCAGCATCAACACCGGGGAGCTGTTTTTT.

The J gene is TRBJ2-2, the V gene TRBV29-1; no definite D call. This CDR3 spans 13 amino acids. In germline, CDR1 is SQVTM, CDR2 ANQGSEA. Trimming cost V 1 base and J 5 bases, with 8 bases left between them. The CDR3 DNA is TGCAGCGTTGAAGTCCTTGGAACCGGGGAGCTGTTTTTT. It is translated as CSVEVLGTGELFF.

The chain is built from TRBV5-1 and TRBJ1-1, with D tentatively TRBD1 (5 bases). The CDR3 totals 16 residues. CDR1 and CDR2 (germline): SGHRS, YFSETQ. V was cut by 0 bases and J by 4 bases, with 16 bases left in between. CDR3 nucleotides: TGCGCCAGCAGCTTGGGGGTACTGTACGGGGGCACTGAAGCTTTCTTT. Residues: CASSLGVLYGGTEAFF.

The chain carries TRBV29-1 and TRBJ1-4; D is perhaps TRBD1 (6 bases). Germline V gene data show CDR1 as SQVTM and CDR2 as ANQGSEA. Trimming took off 7 bases at V and 7 bases at J, with 10 bases between the two ends. This CDR3 comprises 11 residues. The CDR3 bases are TGCAGCGGCGGGGGCCTTGAAAAACTGTTTTTT. It translates to CSGGGLEKLFF.